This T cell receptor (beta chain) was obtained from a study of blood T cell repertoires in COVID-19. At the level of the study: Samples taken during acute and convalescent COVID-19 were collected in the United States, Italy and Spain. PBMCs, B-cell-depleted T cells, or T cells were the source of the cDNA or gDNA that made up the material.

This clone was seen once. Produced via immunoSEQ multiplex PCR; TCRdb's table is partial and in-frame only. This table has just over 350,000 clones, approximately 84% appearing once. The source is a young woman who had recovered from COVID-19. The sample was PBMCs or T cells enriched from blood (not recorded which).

The CDR3 nucleotides are TGTGCCAGCAGTGACAGGGCGGTGGACCAGCCCCAGCATTTT. Its translation is CASSDRAVDQPQHF. The chain is built from TRBV27 and TRBJ1-5; TRBD1 aligns across 7 bases. Germline CDR1 MNHEY, CDR2 SMNVEV (reference sequence). Germline trimming cut 5 bases from V and 7 bases from J; bases unmatched to any gene: 8. The length of the CDR3 is 14 residues.